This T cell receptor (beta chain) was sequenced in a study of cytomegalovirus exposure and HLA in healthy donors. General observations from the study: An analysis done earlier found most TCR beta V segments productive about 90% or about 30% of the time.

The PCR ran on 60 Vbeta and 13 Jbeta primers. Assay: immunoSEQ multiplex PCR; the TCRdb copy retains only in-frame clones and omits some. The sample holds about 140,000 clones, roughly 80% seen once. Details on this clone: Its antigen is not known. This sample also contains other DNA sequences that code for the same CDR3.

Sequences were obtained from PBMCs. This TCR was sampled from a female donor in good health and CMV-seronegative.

The CDR3 nucleotides are TGCAGCGTTGCGGTGGCTAGCAGTGGGAGGGGCACAGATACGCAGTATTTT. Amino acid sequence: CSVAVASSGRGTDTQYF. The V call is TRBV29-1, the J call TRBJ2-3; 7 bases line up with TRBD2. The V segment lost 4 bases and the J segment 1 base; nucleotides outside the gene matches: 14. CDR3 size: 17 residues. The germline gives CDR1 SQVTM, CDR2 ANQGSEA.